These 6 T cell receptor beta chains were all obtained from the same sample, sequenced in a study of identical twins. TCRdb re-called the 5' RACE reads with MiXCR, one entry per CDR3 protein. The sample lists 1.5 million or so distinct CDR3 sequences, under 35% seen once, with more than 0.25% in the top ten. The source material was cord blood. These receptors were taken from a newborn girl in good health.

This chain links TRBV5-1 with TRBJ2-3, with TRBD1 matching over 8 bases. V trimming: 4 bases; J trimming: 4 bases; junction bases outside the gene matches: 8. The CDR3 extends over 15 amino acids. CDR1 and CDR2 (germline): SGHRS, YFSETQ. The CDR3 nucleotides read TGCGCCAGCAGCATCGGACAGGGACTCCCAGATACGCAGTATTTT. Residues: CASSIGQGLPDTQYF.

CDR3 sequence reads: CASSPRTSGVYNEQYF. In DNA form, the CDR3 reads TGTGCCAGCAGTCCTAGGACTAGCGGAGTTTACAATGAGCAGTACTTC. The chain carries TRBV6-4 and TRBJ2-1; 10 bases agree with TRBD2. With the DNA end fitting TRBJ2-7 better, the J assignment may be wrong. This CDR3 contains 16 residues. Looked up from germline, CDR1 is MRHNA and CDR2 is SNTAGT.

The table lists this clonotype with a few counts. The V and J genes are TRBV20-1 and TRBJ2-1; 12 bases are a match to TRBD2. The CDR3 runs to 15 residues. CDR1 is DFQATT and CDR2 is SNEGSKA in the germline V gene (reference sequence). Trimming at V came to 5 bases and at J to 1 base, leaving 3 bases not matched to a gene. CDR3: CSAEGLAGSYNEQFF. DNA of the CDR3: TGCAGTGCTGAAGGACTAGCGGGGTCCTACAATGAGCAGTTCTTC.

V usage is TRBV25-1 and J usage is TRBJ2-7; TRBD2 is a possible D gene (5 bases). TRBJ2-5 explains the end of the DNA better; the J call may be wrong. Germline lookup yields CDR1 MGHDK and CDR2 SYGVNS. This CDR3 contains 11 residues. CDR3 coding DNA: TGTGCCGGCGGACCGACTATGACCCAGTACTTC. This translates into CAGGPTMTQYF.

This clonotype was observed a handful of times. The chain combines TRBV20-1 with TRBJ2-1, with 11 bases aligning to TRBD2. Unmatched junction bases numbered 10, after V lost 1 base and J lost 8 bases. The CDR3 runs to 16 residues. The germline V gene encodes CDR1 DFQATT and CDR2 SNEGSKA (reference sequence). The CDR3 protein is CSARGILAGAVDEQFF. For the CDR3, the DNA is TGCAGTGCTAGAGGTATACTAGCGGGAGCAGTAGATGAGCAGTTCTTC.

The chain links TRBV4-2 to TRBJ2-5, with D perhaps matching TRBD1 or TRBD2 (5 bases each). CDR3 size: 15 residues. V was shortened by 1 base and J by 4 bases, with 13 bases between the two germline ends. CDR1 is LGHNA, CDR2 YNFKEQ, per germline. Written as DNA, the CDR3 is TGTGCCAGCAGCCAAGGGCGGGCAGGGCGAGAGACCCAGTACTTC. This encodes CASSQGRAGRETQYF.